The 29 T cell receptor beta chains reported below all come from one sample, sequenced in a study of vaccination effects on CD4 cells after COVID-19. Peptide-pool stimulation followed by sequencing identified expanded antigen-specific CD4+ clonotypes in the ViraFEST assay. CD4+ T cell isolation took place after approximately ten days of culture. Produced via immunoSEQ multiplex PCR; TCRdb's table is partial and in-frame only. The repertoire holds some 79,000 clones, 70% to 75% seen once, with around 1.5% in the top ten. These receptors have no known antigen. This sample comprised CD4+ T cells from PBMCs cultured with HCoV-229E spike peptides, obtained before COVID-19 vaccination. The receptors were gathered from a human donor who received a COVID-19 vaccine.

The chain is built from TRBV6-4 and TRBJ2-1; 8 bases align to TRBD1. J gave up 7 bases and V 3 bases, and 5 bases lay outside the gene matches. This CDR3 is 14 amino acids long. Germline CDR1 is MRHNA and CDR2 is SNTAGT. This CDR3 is CASSEDRVENEQFF. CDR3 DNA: TGTGCCAGCAGTGAGGACAGGGTGGAGAATGAGCAGTTCTTC.

The CDR3 region is CATLVPGANVLTF. The CDR3 DNA sequence: TGTGCCACCCTAGTACCCGGGGCCAACGTCCTGACTTTC. This chain uses TRBV24-1 with TRBJ2-6, with D unclear. V was shortened by 9 bases and J by 4 bases, with 9 bases between the two germline ends. Germline lookup yields CDR1 KGHDR and CDR2 SFDVKD. The CDR3 sequence is 13 residues long.

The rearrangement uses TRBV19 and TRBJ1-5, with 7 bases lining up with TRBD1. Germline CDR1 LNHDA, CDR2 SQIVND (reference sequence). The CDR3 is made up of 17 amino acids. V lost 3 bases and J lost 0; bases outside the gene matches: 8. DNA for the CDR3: TGTGCCAGTAGTATGAGGAGGGGGCCCTATAGCAATCAGCCCCAGCATTTT. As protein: CASSMRRGPYSNQPQHF.

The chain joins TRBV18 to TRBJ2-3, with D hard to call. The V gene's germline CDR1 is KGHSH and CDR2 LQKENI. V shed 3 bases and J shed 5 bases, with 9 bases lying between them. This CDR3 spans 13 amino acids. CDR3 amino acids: CASSPLLEDTQYF. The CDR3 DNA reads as TGTGCCAGCTCACCGCTCCTGGAAGATACGCAGTATTTT.

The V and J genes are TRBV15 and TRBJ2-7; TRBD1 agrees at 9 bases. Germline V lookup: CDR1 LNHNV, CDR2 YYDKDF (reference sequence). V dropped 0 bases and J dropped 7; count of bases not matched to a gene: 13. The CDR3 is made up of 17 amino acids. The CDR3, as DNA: TGTGCCACCAGCAGAGAAGGTTCGGGACAGGGACGTGGAGAGCAGTACGTC. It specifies CATSREGSGQGRGEQYV.

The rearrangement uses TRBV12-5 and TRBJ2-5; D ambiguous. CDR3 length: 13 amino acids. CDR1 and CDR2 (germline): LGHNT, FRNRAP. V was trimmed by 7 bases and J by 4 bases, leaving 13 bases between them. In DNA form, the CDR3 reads TGTGCTAGTGCGACCAAGACCCCAGAGACCCAGTACTTC. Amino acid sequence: CASATKTPETQYF.

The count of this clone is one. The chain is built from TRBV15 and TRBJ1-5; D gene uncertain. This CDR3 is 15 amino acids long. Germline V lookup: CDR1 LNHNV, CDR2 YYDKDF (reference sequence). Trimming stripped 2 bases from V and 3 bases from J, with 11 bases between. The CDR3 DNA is TGTGCCACCAGCAGACTGCCAGGTATCAATCAGCCCCAGCATTTT. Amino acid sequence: CATSRLPGINQPQHF.

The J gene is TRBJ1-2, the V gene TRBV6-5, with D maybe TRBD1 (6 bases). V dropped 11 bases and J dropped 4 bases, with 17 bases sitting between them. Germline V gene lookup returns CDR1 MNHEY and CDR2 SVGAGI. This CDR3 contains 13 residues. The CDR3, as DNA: TGTGCCTCCGGCCGGGACATTATCTATGGCTACACCTTC. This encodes CASGRDIIYGYTF.

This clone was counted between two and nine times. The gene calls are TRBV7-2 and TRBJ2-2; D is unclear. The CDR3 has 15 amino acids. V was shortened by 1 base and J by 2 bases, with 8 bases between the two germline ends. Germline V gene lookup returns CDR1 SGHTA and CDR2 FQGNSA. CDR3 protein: CASSLEVGNTGELFF. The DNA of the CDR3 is TGTGCCAGCAGCTTAGAGGTTGGAAACACCGGGGAGCTGTTTTTT.

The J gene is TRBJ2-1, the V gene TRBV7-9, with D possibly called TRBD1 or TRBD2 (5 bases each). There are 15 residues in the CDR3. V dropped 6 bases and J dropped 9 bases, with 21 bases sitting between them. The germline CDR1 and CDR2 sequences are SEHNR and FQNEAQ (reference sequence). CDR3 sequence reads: CASRGTFELYGEQFF. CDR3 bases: TGTGCCAGCAGGGGGACGTTCGAGCTGTACGGTGAGCAGTTCTTC.

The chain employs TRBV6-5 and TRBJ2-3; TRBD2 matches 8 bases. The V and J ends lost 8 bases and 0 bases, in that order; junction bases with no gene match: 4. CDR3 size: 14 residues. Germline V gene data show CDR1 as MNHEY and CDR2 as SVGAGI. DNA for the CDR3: TGTGCCAGCCGGGAGGGGCCTAGCACAGATACGCAGTATTTT. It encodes CASREGPSTDTQYF.

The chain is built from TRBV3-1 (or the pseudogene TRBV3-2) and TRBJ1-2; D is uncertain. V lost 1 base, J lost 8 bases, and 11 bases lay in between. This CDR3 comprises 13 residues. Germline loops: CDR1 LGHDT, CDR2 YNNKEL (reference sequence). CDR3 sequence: CASSQADTRGYTF. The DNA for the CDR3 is TGTGCCAGCAGCCAAGCAGACACTCGGGGCTACACCTTC.

As DNA, the CDR3 is TGTGCCAGCAGTCAAGGGGGGTCGACCGGGGAGCTGTTTTTT. It encodes CASSQGGSTGELFF. The chain joins TRBV6-2 or TRBV6-3 to TRBJ2-2; either TRBD1 or TRBD2 may supply D (6 bases each). CDR3 length: 14 residues. Looked up from germline, CDR1 is MNHEY and CDR2 is SVGEGT. V gave up 5 bases and J gave up 5 bases, with 12 bases separating them.

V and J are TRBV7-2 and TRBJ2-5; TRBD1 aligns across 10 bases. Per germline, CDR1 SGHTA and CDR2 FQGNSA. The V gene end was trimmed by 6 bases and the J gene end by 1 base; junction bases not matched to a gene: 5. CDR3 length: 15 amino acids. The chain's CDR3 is CASSRQGARQETQYF. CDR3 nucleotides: TGTGCCAGCAGTCGACAGGGGGCGCGCCAAGAGACCCAGTACTTC.

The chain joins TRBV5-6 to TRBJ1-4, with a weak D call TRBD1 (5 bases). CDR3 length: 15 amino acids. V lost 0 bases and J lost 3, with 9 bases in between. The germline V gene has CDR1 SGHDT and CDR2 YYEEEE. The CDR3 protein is CASSLGGTANEKLFF. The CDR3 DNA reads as TGTGCCAGCAGCTTGGGCGGGACGGCTAATGAAAAACTGTTTTTT.

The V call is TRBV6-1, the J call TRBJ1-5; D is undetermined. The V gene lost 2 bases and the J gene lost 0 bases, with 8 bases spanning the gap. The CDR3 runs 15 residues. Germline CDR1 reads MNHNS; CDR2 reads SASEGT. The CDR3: CASSEHQHSNQPQHF. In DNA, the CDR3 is TGTGCCAGCAGTGAACACCAGCATAGCAATCAGCCCCAGCATTTT.

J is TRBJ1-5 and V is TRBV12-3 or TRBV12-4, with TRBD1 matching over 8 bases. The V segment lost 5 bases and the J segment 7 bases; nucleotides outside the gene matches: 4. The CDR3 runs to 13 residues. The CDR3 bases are TGTGCCAGCAGTCCTCAGGGGGCACAGCCCCAGCATTTT. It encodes CASSPQGAQPQHF.

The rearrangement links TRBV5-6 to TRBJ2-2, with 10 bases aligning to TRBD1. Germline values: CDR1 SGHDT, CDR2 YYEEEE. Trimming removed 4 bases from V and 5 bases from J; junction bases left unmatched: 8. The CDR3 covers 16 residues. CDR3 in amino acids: CASSPWGGQGTGELFF. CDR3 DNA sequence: TGTGCCAGCAGCCCATGGGGGGGACAGGGGACCGGGGAGCTGTTTTTT.

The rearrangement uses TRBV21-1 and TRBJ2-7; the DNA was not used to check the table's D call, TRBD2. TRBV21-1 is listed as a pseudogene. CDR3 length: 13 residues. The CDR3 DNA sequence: TGTGCCAGCAGCAAAGGAGAGGTAAACGAGCAGTACGTC. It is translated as CASSKGEVNEQYV.

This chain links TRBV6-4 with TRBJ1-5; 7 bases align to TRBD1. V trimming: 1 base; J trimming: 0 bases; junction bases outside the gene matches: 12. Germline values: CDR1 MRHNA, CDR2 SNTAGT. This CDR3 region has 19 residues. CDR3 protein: CASSDLPDRLAYSNQPQHF. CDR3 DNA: TGTGCCAGCAGTGACTTACCGGACAGGCTCGCTTATAGCAATCAGCCCCAGCATTTT.

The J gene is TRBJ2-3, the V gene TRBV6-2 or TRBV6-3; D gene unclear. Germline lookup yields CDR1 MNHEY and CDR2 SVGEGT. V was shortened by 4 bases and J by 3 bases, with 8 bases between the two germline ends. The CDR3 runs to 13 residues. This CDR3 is CASSFNFTDTQYF. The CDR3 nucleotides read TGTGCCAGCAGTTTTAACTTTACAGATACGCAGTATTTT.

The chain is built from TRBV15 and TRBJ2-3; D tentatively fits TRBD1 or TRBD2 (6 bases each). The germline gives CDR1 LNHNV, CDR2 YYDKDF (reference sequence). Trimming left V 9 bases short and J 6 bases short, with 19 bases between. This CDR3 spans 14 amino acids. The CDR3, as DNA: TGTGCCACTGGGGGAGCGGCCGGGGGCGATACGCAGTATTTT. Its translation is CATGGAAGGDTQYF. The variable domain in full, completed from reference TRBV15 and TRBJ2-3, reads DAMVIQNPRYQVTQFGKPVTLSCSQTLNHNVMYWYQQKSSQAPKLLFHYYDKDFNNEADTPDNFQSRRPNTSFCFLDIRSPGLGDTAMYLCATGGAAGGDTQYFGPGTRLTVL.

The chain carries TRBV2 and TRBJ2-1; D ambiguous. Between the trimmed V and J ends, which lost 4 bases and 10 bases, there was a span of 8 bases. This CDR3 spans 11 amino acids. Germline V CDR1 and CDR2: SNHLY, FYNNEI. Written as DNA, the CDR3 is TGTGCCAGCAGTGGATACGCGGAGCAGTTCTTC. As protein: CASSGYAEQFF.

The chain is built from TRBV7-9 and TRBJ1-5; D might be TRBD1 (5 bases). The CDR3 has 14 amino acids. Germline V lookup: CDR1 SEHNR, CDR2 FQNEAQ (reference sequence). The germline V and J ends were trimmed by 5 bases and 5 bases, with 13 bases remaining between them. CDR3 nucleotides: TGTGCCAGCAGCCGATCGGGAGGGGATCAGCCCCAGCATTTT. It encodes CASSRSGGDQPQHF.

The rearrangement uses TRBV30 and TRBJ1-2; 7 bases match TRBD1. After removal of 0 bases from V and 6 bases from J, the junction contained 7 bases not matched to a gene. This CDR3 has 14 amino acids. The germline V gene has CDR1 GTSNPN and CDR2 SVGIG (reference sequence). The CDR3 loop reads CAWSVHRGQDGYTF. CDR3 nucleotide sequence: TGTGCCTGGAGTGTACATAGGGGGCAGGATGGCTACACCTTC. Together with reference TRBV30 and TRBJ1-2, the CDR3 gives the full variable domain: SQTIHQWPATLVQPVGSPLSLECTVEGTSNPNLYWYRQAAGRGLQLLFYSVGIGQISSEVPQNLSASRPQDRQFILSSKKLLLSDSGFYLCAWSVHRGQDGYTFGSGTRLTVV.

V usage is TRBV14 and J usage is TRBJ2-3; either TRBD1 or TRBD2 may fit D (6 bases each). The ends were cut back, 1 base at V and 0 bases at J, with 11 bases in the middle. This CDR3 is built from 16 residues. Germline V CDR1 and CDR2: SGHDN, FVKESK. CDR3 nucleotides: TGTGCCAGCAGCCAAGGCTGGGGGGCTAGCACAGATACGCAGTATTTT. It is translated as CASSQGWGASTDTQYF.

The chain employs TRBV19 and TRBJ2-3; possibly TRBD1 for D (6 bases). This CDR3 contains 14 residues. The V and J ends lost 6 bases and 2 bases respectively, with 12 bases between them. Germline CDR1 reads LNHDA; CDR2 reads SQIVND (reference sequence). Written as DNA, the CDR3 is TGTGCCAGTAGGTCGGACAGATCCACAGATACGCAGTATTTT. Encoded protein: CASRSDRSTDTQYF. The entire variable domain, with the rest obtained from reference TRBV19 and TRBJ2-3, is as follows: DGGITQSPKYLFRKEGQNVTLSCEQNLNHDAMYWYRQDPGQGLRLIYYSQIVNDFQKGDIAEGYSVSREKKESFPLTVTSAQKNPTAFYLCASRSDRSTDTQYFGPGTRLTVL.

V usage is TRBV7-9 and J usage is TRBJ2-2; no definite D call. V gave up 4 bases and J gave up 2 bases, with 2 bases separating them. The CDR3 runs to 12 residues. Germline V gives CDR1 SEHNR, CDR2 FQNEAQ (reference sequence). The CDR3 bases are TGTGCCAGCAGCTACAACACCGGGGAGCTGTTTTTT. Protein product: CASSYNTGELFF.

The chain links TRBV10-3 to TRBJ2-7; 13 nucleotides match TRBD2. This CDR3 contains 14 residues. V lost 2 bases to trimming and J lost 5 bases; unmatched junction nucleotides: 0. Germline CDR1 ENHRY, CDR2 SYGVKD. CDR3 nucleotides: TGTGCCATCAGTGAGGGACTAGCGGGGGACGAGCAGTACGTC. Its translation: CAISEGLAGDEQYV.